The clone carrying this T cell receptor beta chain was counted many times. The antigen is undetermined. Construction of TCR beta libraries was performed using quantitative 5'-RACE with molecular barcodes. One entry per CDR3 protein, called by TCRdb with MiXCR from the 5' RACE reads. The sample lists about 250,000 distinct CDR3 sequences, 8% to 9% seen once, with 4.5% to 5% in the top ten. The sample belongs to a study of CD8 T cells in ankylosing spondylitis. Points from the study as a whole: Earlier studies detected some motif variants in reactive arthritis synovial fluid and blood. Seven to nine highly homologous variants made up a TCR beta motif that seemed to typify ankylosing spondylitis blood.

The clonotype comes from a female donor with ankylosing spondylitis or in good health (not recorded which). Sequencing used blood, either unsorted or a sorted T cell fraction (not recorded which).

CDR3 DNA sequence: TGTGCCATCATGGAGGAGGGGGGCTATGGCTACACCTTC. Amino acid sequence: CAIMEEGGYGYTF. The chain recombines TRBV10-3 with TRBJ1-2; possible D gene TRBD1, 6 bases. V dropped 7 bases and J dropped 4 bases, with 13 bases sitting between them. CDR1 and CDR2 (germline): ENHRY, SYGVKD. The length of the CDR3 is 13 residues.